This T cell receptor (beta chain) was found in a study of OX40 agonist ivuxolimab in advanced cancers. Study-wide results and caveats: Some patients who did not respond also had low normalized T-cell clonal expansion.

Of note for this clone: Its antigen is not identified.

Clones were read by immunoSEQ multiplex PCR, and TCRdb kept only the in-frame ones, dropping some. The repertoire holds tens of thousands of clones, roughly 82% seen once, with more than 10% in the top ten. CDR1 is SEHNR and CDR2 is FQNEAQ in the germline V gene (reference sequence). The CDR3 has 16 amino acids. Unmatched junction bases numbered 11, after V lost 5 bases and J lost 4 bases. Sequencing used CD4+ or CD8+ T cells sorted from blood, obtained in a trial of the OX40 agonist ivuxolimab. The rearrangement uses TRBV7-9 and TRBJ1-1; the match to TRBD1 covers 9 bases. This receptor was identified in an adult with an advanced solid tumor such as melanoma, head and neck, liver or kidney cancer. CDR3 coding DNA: TGTGCCAGCAGCCCCTCGGAGGGACAGGGAGCCACTGAAGCTTTCTTT. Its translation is CASSPSEGQGATEAFF.